This TCR beta chain was obtained from a study of shared clonotypes between healthy human individuals. Study observations and caveats: On the whole, naive subsets had larger estimated richness than memory subsets had.

This clone was seen just once. Its cognate antigen is unknown. The assay was immunoSEQ multiplex PCR, and TCRdb's table has in-frame clones only and misses some. Altogether over 2 million clones are present, 85% to 95% being singletons, with the ten largest covering around 0.13%. The receptor was derived from a young man in good health. Sequencing was done on a sample of naive CD4+ T cells sorted from blood. Stated subset: CD45RA+ positively selected.

This CDR3 reads CASGWSGAGNEKLFF. CDR3 nucleotides: TGTGCTAGTGGTTGGTCGGGGGCCGGTAATGAAAAACTGTTTTTT. The rearrangement uses TRBV12-5 and TRBJ1-4, with D perhaps matching TRBD1 (6 bases). V dropped 4 bases and J dropped 4 bases, with 13 bases sitting between them. CDR3 length: 15 residues. The V gene's germline CDR1 is LGHNT and CDR2 FRNRAP.